The 5 T cell receptor beta chains below all came from one sample that was sequenced in a study of cytomegalovirus exposure and HLA in healthy donors. The primer mix had 60 Vbeta and 13 Jbeta primers. Sequencing was performed with immunoSEQ multiplex PCR; in TCRdb, only in-frame clones are kept and a portion is missing. The sample records about 170,000 clones, approximately 80% being singletons. Sequenced sample: PBMCs. The receptors here all came from a female donor in good health and CMV-seronegative.

The J gene is TRBJ2-5, the V gene TRBV6-5; 8 bases fit TRBD1. With the DNA end fitting TRBJ2-7 better, the J assignment may be wrong. The length of the CDR3 is 15 residues. Germline CDR1 and CDR2: MNHEY and SVGAGI. Here the CDR3 DNA reads TGTGCCAGCAGCCCAGGGGGCGCTTATGGCTACGAGCAGTACTTC. This translates into CASSPGGAYGYEQYF.

The rearrangement links TRBV1 to TRBJ2-1; the DNA was not used to check the table's D call, TRBD2. TRBV1 is a known pseudogene. The CDR3 covers 15 residues. The CDR3 DNA reads as TGCACCAGCAGCCAACTAGCGGGATGGGGCAATGAGCAGTTCTTC. Translation gives CTSSQLAGWGNEQFF.

V gene TRBV4-3 combines with J gene TRBJ1-2, with 11 bases fitting TRBD1. The CDR3 runs to 15 residues. Unmatched junction bases numbered 5, after V lost 1 base and J lost 7 bases. The germline gives CDR1 LGHNA, CDR2 YSLEER. CDR3 loop: CASSQVQGQGAGYTF. The CDR3 region has the DNA TGCGCCAGCAGCCAAGTCCAAGGACAGGGGGCTGGCTACACCTTC.

The gene calls are TRBV19 and TRBJ2-3, with a tentative D call TRBD2 (6 bases). CDR1 is LNHDA, CDR2 SQIVND, per germline (reference sequence). Deletions cut 5 bases from V and 10 bases from J, with 16 bases between. This CDR3 is built from 13 residues. The CDR3 DNA follows: TGTGCCAGTAGTGTGGGCGGGGAGTGGGCGCAGTATTTT. Amino acid sequence: CASSVGGEWAQYF.

The genes are TRBV7-8 and TRBJ1-1, with TRBD1 matching over 7 bases. After removal of 5 bases from V and 5 bases from J, the junction contained 5 bases not matched to a gene. Germline V CDR1 and CDR2: SGHVS, FQNEAQ. The CDR3 is 13 amino acids. CDR3 nucleotides: TGTGCCAGCAGCCCGAGGGGGCGGACTGAAGCTTTCTTT. Protein product: CASSPRGRTEAFF.